The 9 T cell receptor beta chains below were found in one sample sequenced in a study of blood T cell repertoires in COVID-19. Profiled with immunoSEQ multiplex PCR; TCRdb holds only in-frame clones, not every one. The profile covers roughly 80,000 clones, with more than 75% appearing a single time and about 15% taken by the ten largest. The sample was peripheral blood. The receptors derive from a woman between 65 and 79 years old with acute or convalescent COVID-19.

This chain uses TRBV5-1 with TRBJ2-1; D remains ambiguous. With 4 bases removed from V and 4 bases from J, the gap between germline ends came to 24 bases. Germline V gene sequence: CDR1 SGHRS, CDR2 YFSETQ. The CDR3 runs to 18 residues. The DNA of the CDR3 is TGCGCCAGCAGCGCGGCGGCTAGTAATAACCCCCAATACAATGAGCAGTTCTTC. Protein sequence: CASSAAASNNPQYNEQFF.

The chain combines TRBV28 with TRBJ1-2; D is unclear. Germline V CDR1 and CDR2: MDHEN, SYDVKM. The CDR3 runs to 14 residues. V shed 2 bases and J shed 6 bases, with 13 bases lying between them. This chain's CDR3 is CASSLQRAHDGYTF. The CDR3 DNA reads as TGTGCCAGCAGTTTACAGAGAGCGCACGATGGCTACACCTTC.

J is TRBJ2-2 and V is TRBV25-1; maybe TRBD2 (7 bases). V shed 6 bases and J shed 5 bases, with 22 bases lying between them. Germline assignment: CDR1 MGHDK and CDR2 SYGVNS. The CDR3 consists of 17 residues. The CDR3 protein is CASRSPWAGAGTGELFF. CDR3 nucleotides: TGTGCCAGCAGATCCCCGTGGGCGGGGGCGGGGACCGGGGAGCTGTTTTTT.

A few counts support this clone. The chain joins TRBV20-1 to TRBJ2-3, with D uncertain. Germline assignment: CDR1 DFQATT and CDR2 SNEGSKA (reference sequence). The CDR3 consists of 12 residues. The germline V and J ends were trimmed by 3 bases and 2 bases, with 6 bases remaining between them. CDR3 in amino acids: CSASDLTDTQYF. DNA for the CDR3: TGCAGTGCTAGTGACCTCACAGATACGCAGTATTTT.

This rearrangement joins TRBV30 to TRBJ2-1; 8 nucleotides align to TRBD2. Looked up from germline, CDR1 is GTSNPN and CDR2 is SVGIG (reference sequence). The junction had 8 bases not matched to a gene; V was cut back by 2 bases and J by 8 bases. This CDR3 contains 14 residues. The DNA of the CDR3 is TGTGCCTGGAGTAGAAGCGGGAGTAATGATGAGCAGTTCTTC. Protein product: CAWSRSGSNDEQFF.

The rearrangement joins TRBV7-7 to TRBJ2-7, with D possibly matching TRBD1 (7 bases). V was trimmed by 4 bases and J by 5 bases, leaving 24 bases between them. From germline, CDR1 is SSHAT and CDR2 FNYEAQ (reference sequence). CDR3 length: 17 residues. CDR3 region: CASSSKRWRGRRHEQYV. The CDR3 coding sequence is TGTGCCAGCAGCTCGAAAAGGTGGAGGGGGCGTAGGCACGAGCAGTACGTC.

The gene calls are TRBV6-5 and TRBJ1-1; 10 bases map to TRBD1. The CDR3 totals 15 residues. Trimming cost V 6 bases and J 1 base; bases outside gene matches: 5. Germline CDR1 reads MNHEY; CDR2 reads SVGAGI. CDR3 nucleotides: TGTGCCAGCAGCCGGGGACAGGGGTGGAACACTGAAGCTTTCTTT. This translates into CASSRGQGWNTEAFF.

This chain connects TRBV12-5 to TRBJ1-1; no reliable D call. The CDR3 sequence is 13 residues long. From germline, CDR1 is LGHNT and CDR2 FRNRAP. V lost 2 bases, J lost 5 bases, and 9 bases lay in between. The CDR3 coding sequence is TGTGCTAGTGGTTTGACGCGGGGTACTGAAGCTTTCTTT. The encoded protein is CASGLTRGTEAFF.

The chain combines TRBV5-1 with TRBJ2-5; D is perhaps TRBD1 (6 bases). Per germline, CDR1 SGHRS and CDR2 YFSETQ. V lost 7 bases and J 5 bases, leaving 24 bases between the germline ends. The CDR3 has 16 amino acids. This CDR3 is CASHLGPPGVGETQYF. DNA of the CDR3: TGCGCCAGCCACTTGGGTCCACCAGGGGTGGGTGAGACCCAGTACTTC.